Listed below are T cell receptor beta chains from one sample, sequenced in a study of T cell changes during pregnancy in multiple sclerosis. Sequencing used immunoSEQ multiplex PCR; TCRdb keeps in-frame clones, though not all of them. The table lists 65,000 to 90,000 clones, approximately 92% of them singletons. The sample in question was peripheral blood, obtained before pregnancy. These receptor sequences come from a female donor with multiple sclerosis, enrolled in a pregnancy study. Both conserved end residues are part of each CDR3. Fields, in order: clone size, J gene, D gene, V gene, CDR3 protein, CDR3 DNA. A D gene is named only where the DNA matches it firmly. Clone sizes are given selectively: once, few, many, or a class where the clone is expanded.

>NA|TRBJ2-4|NA|TRBV5-6
CASSPGEVRLAKNIQYF
TGTGCCAGCAGCCCCGGTGAGGTCAGACTGGCCAAAAACATTCAGTACTTC
>NA|TRBJ1-1|NA|TRBV7-6
CASSPRGNTEAFF
TGTGCCAGCAGCCCCAGGGGGAACACTGAAGCTTTCTTT
>NA|TRBJ2-1|TRBD1|TRBV7-8
CASSYPGLGTGPPYNEQFF
TGTGCCAGCAGCTACCCAGGGCTCGGGACAGGGCCCCCCTACAATGAGCAGTTCTTC
>NA|TRBJ1-2|TRBD1|TRBV18
CASSPGWDSSNYGYTF
TGTGCCAGCTCACCCGGATGGGACAGCTCGAACTATGGCTACACCTTC
>NA|TRBJ2-2|TRBD1|TRBV18
CASSPQGATGELFF
TGTGCCAGCTCACCACAGGGGGCCACCGGGGAGCTGTTTTTT
>NA|TRBJ2-2|NA|TRBV4-1
CASSHRTGELFF
TGCGCCAGCAGCCATAGAACCGGGGAGCTGTTTTTT
>NA|TRBJ2-3|NA|TRBV10-3
CAIRRSSDSTDTQYF
TGTGCCATCAGGAGAAGTAGCGATAGCACAGATACGCAGTATTTT
>NA|TRBJ2-1|NA|TRBV27
CASSLLLGNNEQFF
TGTGCCAGCAGTTTATTACTAGGAAACAATGAGCAGTTCTTC
>NA|TRBJ2-5|TRBD2|TRBV13
CASSTLGPSGRQVTQYF
TGTGCCAGCAGTACCCTCGGTCCTAGCGGGAGACAGGTGACCCAGTACTTC
>NA|TRBJ2-7|TRBD2|TRBV19
CASSPLAGFYEQYF
TGTGCCAGTAGCCCCCTAGCGGGCTTCTACGAGCAGTACTTC
>once|TRBJ2-7|NA|TRBV5-1
CASSFETGITYEQYF
TGCGCCAGCAGCTTTGAGACAGGTATAACCTACGAGCAGTACTTC
>NA|TRBJ1-5|NA|TRBV12-5
CASVLGAESTIQPQHF
TGTGCTAGTGTATTGGGGGCCGAAAGCACGATTCAGCCCCAGCATTTT
>NA|TRBJ2-1|NA|TRBV4-1
CASSQEEAYNEQFF
TGCGCCAGCAGCCAAGAGGAGGCCTACAATGAGCAGTTCTTC
>NA|TRBJ2-1|NA|TRBV19
CATEGWGSDNEQFF
TGTGCGACGGAGGGGTGGGGTTCCGACAATGAGCAGTTCTTC
>NA|TRBJ2-7|NA|TRBV7-2
CASSFGGSSYEQYF
TGTGCCAGCAGCTTCGGCGGGTCATCCTACGAGCAGTACTTC
>NA|TRBJ1-2|TRBD1|TRBV30
CAWSIGTGGWGYGYTF
TGTGCCTGGAGTATAGGGACAGGGGGTTGGGGCTATGGCTACACCTTC
>NA|TRBJ2-1|TRBD2|TRBV28
CAISAGTSGSREQFF
TGTGCCATCTCCGCGGGGACTAGCGGGAGTCGGGAGCAGTTCTTC
>NA|TRBJ2-3|NA|TRBV2
CASSDQRGHTDTQYF
TGTGCCAGCAGTGATCAGCGGGGACACACAGATACGCAGTATTTT
>NA|TRBJ1-1|NA|TRBV19
CASSSQVGGAFF
TGTGCCAGTAGTAGTCAGGTGGGGGGAGCTTTCTTT
>NA|TRBJ2-7|TRBD1|TRBV20-1
CSAQGADEQYF
TGCAGTGCCCAGGGGGCAGACGAGCAGTACTTC
>NA|TRBJ2-7|TRBD1|TRBV7-6
CASSLAGQGSTYEQYF
TGTGCCAGCAGCTTAGCGGGACAGGGTAGTACCTACGAGCAGTACTTC
>NA|TRBJ2-5|TRBD2|TRBV5-4
CASSPDIAGLAGVETQYF
TGTGCCAGCAGCCCAGACATCGCGGGACTAGCGGGAGTAGAGACCCAGTACTTC
>once|TRBJ1-6|NA|TRBV10-3
CAISESSGSPLHF
TGTGCCATCAGTGAGTCGTCGGGTTCACCCCTCCACTTT
>NA|TRBJ1-1|NA|TRBV29-1
CSATSGTQNTEAFF
TGCAGCGCGACTTCCGGGACACAGAACACTGAAGCTTTCTTT
>NA|TRBJ2-5|NA|TRBV11-3
CASSPRLSPYQETQYF
TGTGCCAGCAGCCCTAGACTATCACCGTACCAAGAGACCCAGTACTTC
>NA|TRBJ2-7|NA|TRBV15
CATSRPHRAREQYF
TGTGCCACCAGCCGCCCTCACAGGGCGCGCGAGCAGTACTTC
>NA|TRBJ1-5|NA|TRBV19
CASSIEGLSNQPQHF
TGTGCCAGTAGTATAGAGGGACTGAGCAATCAGCCCCAGCATTTT
>NA|TRBJ1-5|TRBD1|TRBV5-1
CASAPGQGAQPQHF
TGCGCCAGCGCCCCAGGACAGGGGGCACAGCCCCAGCATTTT
>NA|TRBJ1-1|NA|TRBV28
CASSLLGGTEAFF
TGTGCCAGCAGTTTATTAGGGGGTACTGAAGCTTTCTTT
>NA|TRBJ2-5|NA|TRBV2
CASSENVLETQYF
TGTGCCAGCAGTGAAAATGTTCTGGAGACCCAGTACTTC
>NA|TRBJ2-6|TRBD1|TRBV28
CASSAGTGPRANVLTF
TGTGCCAGCAGTGCCGGGACAGGCCCTAGGGCCAACGTCCTGACTTTC
>NA|TRBJ2-1|TRBD2|TRBV19
CASSIQTSGNEQFF
TGTGCCAGTAGTATTCAGACTAGCGGCAATGAGCAGTTCTTC
>NA|TRBJ1-1|NA|TRBV27
CASSPLLARGGGTEAFF
TGTGCCAGCAGTCCCCTTTTAGCCCGGGGGGGTGGAACTGAAGCTTTCTTT
>NA|TRBJ1-1|NA|TRBV5-8
CASSPGLGGEAFF
TGTGCCAGCAGCCCGGGGTTAGGTGGTGAAGCTTTCTTT
>NA|TRBJ2-5|TRBD1|TRBV4-3
CASSRTGGQETQYF
TGCGCCAGCAGCAGGACAGGGGGGCAAGAGACCCAGTACTTC
>NA|TRBJ1-5|TRBD1|TRBV7-8
CASSLPSGGWDQPQHF
TGTGCCAGCAGCCTTCCTTCAGGGGGGTGGGATCAGCCCCAGCATTTT
>NA|TRBJ2-3|TRBD2|TRBV29-1
CSVDLAGTDTQYF
TGCAGCGTTGACCTAGCGGGCACAGATACGCAGTATTTT
>NA|TRBJ2-3|NA|TRBV4-2
CASSQTSTDTQYF
TGTGCCAGCAGCCAGACTAGCACAGATACGCAGTATTTT
>once|TRBJ2-3|TRBD2|TRBV4-3
CASSPGLAERITDTQYF
TGCGCCAGCAGCCCCGGACTAGCGGAACGTATAACAGATACGCAGTATTTT
>NA|TRBJ2-2|TRBD2|TRBV5-1
CASGTSGNSAGELFF
TGCGCCAGCGGGACTAGCGGAAACAGCGCCGGGGAGCTGTTTTTT
>NA|TRBJ2-1|TRBD2|TRBV29-1
CSVILAGVGNEQFF
TGCAGCGTCATACTAGCGGGAGTCGGCAATGAGCAGTTCTTC
>NA|TRBJ2-3|NA|TRBV21-1
CASSKFRGTDTQYF
TGTGCCAGCAGCAAATTCAGGGGCACAGATACGCAGTATTTT
>once|TRBJ2-2|TRBD1|TRBV9
CASSVSQGVTGELFF
TGTGCCAGCAGCGTCTCCCAGGGGGTAACCGGGGAGCTGTTTTTT
>NA|TRBJ2-1|NA|TRBV19
CASISSSYNEQFF
TGTGCCAGTATATCTAGCTCCTACAATGAGCAGTTCTTC